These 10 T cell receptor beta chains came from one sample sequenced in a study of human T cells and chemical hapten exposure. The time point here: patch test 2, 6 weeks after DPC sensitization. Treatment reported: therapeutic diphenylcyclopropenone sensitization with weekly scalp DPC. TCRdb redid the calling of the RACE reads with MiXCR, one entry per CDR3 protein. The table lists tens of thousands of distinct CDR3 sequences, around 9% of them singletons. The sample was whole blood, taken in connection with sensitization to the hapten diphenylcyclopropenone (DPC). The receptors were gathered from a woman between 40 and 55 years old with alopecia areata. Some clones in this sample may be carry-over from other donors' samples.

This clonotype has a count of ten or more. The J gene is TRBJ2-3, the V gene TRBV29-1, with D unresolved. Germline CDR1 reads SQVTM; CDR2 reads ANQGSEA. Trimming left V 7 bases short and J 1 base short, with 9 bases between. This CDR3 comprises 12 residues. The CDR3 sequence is CSAEKGTDTQYF. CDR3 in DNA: TGCAGCGCGGAGAAGGGCACAGATACGCAGTATTTT.

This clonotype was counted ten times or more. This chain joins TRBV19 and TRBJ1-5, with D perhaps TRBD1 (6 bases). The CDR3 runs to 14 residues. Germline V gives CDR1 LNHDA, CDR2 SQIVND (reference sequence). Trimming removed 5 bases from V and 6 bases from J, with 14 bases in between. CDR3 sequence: CASSQLGGVQPQHF. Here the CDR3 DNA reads TGTGCCAGTAGTCAGTTGGGGGGCGTTCAGCCCCAGCATTTT.

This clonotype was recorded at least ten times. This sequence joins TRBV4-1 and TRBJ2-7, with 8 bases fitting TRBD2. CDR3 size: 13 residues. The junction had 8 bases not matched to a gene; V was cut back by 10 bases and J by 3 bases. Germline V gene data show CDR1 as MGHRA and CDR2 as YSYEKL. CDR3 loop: CANSGGDYYEQYF. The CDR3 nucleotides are TGCGCCAACTCGGGGGGGGATTACTACGAGCAGTACTTC.

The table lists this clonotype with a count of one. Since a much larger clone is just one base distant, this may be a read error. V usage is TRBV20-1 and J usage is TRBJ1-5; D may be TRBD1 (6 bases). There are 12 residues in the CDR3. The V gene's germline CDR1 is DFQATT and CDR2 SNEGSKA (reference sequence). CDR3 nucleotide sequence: TGCAATGCTAACAGGGGCAATCAGCCCCAGCATTTT. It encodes CNANRGNQPQHF.

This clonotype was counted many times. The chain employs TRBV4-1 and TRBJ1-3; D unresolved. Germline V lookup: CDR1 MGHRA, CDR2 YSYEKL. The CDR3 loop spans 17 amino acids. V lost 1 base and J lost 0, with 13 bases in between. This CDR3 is CASSQVNGRISGNTIYF. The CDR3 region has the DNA TGCGCCAGCAGCCAAGTTAACGGCCGGATCTCTGGAAACACCATATATTTT.

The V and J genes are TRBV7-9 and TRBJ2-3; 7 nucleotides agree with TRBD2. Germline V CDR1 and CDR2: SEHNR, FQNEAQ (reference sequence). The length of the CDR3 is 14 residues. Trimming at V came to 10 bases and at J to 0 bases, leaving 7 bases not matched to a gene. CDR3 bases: TGTGCCACCTGGGGAGGGCCAAGCACAGATACGCAGTATTTT. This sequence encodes CATWGGPSTDTQYF.

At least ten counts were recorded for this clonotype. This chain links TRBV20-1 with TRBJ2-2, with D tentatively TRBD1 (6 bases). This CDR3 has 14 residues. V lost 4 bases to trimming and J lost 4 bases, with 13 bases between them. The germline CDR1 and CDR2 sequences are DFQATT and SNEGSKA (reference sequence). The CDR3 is CSATTGSGTGELFF. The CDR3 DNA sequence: TGCAGTGCTACCACAGGGTCGGGCACCGGGGAGCTGTTTTTT.

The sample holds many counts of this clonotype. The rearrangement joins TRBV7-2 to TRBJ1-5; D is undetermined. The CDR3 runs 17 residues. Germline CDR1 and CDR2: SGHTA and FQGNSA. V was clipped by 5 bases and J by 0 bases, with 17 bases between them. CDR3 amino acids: CASSLEGSLYSNQPQHF. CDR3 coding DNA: TGTGCCAGCAGCCTAGAAGGCAGCCTGTATAGCAATCAGCCCCAGCATTTT.

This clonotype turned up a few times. The CDR3 DNA reads TGTGCCAGCAGCCGTAGAGCGGGATCTAACACCGGGGAGCTGTTTTTT. This sequence encodes CASSRRAGSNTGELFF. The genes are TRBV7-2 and TRBJ2-2, with 7 bases matching TRBD2. V lost 5 bases, J lost 2 bases, and 8 bases stayed unmatched. Germline CDR1 reads SGHTA; CDR2 reads FQGNSA. This CDR3 comprises 16 residues.

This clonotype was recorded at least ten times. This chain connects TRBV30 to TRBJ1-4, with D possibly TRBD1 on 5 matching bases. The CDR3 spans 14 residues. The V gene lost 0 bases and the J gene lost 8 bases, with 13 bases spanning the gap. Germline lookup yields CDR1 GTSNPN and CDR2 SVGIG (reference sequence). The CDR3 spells CAWSVQGAREKLFF. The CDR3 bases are TGTGCCTGGAGTGTGCAAGGGGCAAGGGAAAAACTGTTTTTT.